A selection of T cell receptor beta chains follows, all from one sample in a study of T cells after yellow fever vaccination. TCRdb used MiXCR to reprocess the 5' RACE reads, holding one entry per CDR3 protein. The data show a few hundred thousand distinct CDR3 sequences, about 5.2% seen once. Sequences were derived from CD4+ T cells sorted from PBMCs, sampled on the day of the yellow fever booster vaccination. The receptors were gathered from a young man who received the YFV17D yellow fever vaccine. Each CDR3 is given with its conserved first and last residue. The D gene is left open where the match is weak. Not every row has a clone size; where given, it reads once, few, many or a size class.

size	V	J	D	DNA	CDR3
-	TRBV20-1	TRBJ1-4	TRBD1	TGCAGTGCAGCGACAGGGAGGGAAAAACTGTTTTTT	CSAATGREKLFF
many	TRBV7-9	TRBJ1-1	-	TGTGCCAGCAGCCCGGGAGGGGTTAACACTGAAGCTTTCTTT	CASSPGGVNTEAFF
-	TRBV20-1	TRBJ1-6	TRBD1	TGCAGTGCTAGAGAAGTACAGGGGTCACCCCTCCACTTT	CSAREVQGSPLHF
few	TRBV20-1	TRBJ2-1	TRBD2	TGCAGTGCTAGCCCGACTAGCGGGGTGTACAATGAGCAGTTCTTC	CSASPTSGVYNEQFF
few	TRBV9	TRBJ2-5	TRBD2	TGTGCCAGCAGCGTAGGGACTAGCGGGGCAGAAGAGACCCAGTACTTC	CASSVGTSGAEETQYF
few	TRBV20-1	TRBJ1-1	-	TGCAGTGCTAGCGGAACCAAGGGGGCTTTCTTT	CSASGTKGAFF
-	TRBV10-3	TRBJ1-4	-	TGTGCCATCAGACCCACCGGGACAAATGAAAAACTGTTTTTT	CAIRPTGTNEKLFF
-	TRBV9	TRBJ2-3	-	TGTGCCAGCAGCGTAGAAGTACAGGGAGAGGGGACAGATACGCAGTATTTT	CASSVEVQGEGTDTQYF
many	TRBV5-1	TRBJ2-1	-	TGCGCCAGCAGCTTGGGGGACGCAAATGAGCAGTTCTTC	CASSLGDANEQFF
-	TRBV27	TRBJ2-7	-	TGTGCCAGCAGTTTAGCCCCTGGCCAGATCCCCTACGAGCAGTACTTC	CASSLAPGQIPYEQYF
few	TRBV7-3	TRBJ2-1	TRBD1	TGTGCCAGCAGCTTAACCGCCGGGGCAGGGGGCACTGGGCAGTTCTTC	CASSLTAGAGGTGQFF
few	TRBV20-1	TRBJ2-3	TRBD2	TGCAGTCTCGGGGCGGGGGGCACAGATACGCAGTATTTT	CSLGAGGTDTQYF
few	TRBV19	TRBJ1-1	-	TGTGCCAGTAGTATAATGAGGGACACTGAAGCTTTCTTT	CASSIMRDTEAFF
many	TRBV7-2	TRBJ2-3	-	TGTGCCAGCAGCCTGACCATGAGCACAGATACGCAGTATTTT	CASSLTMSTDTQYF
few	TRBV5-1	TRBJ1-1	-	TGCGCCAGCAGCCGGATGGATAGGACGGAGGACACTGAAGCTTTCTTT	CASSRMDRTEDTEAFF
many	TRBV6-2/TRBV6-3	TRBJ1-2	TRBD1	TGTGCCAGCAGTCCCGGACAGGGGGCTAACTATGGCTACACCTTC	CASSPGQGANYGYTF
few	TRBV20-1	TRBJ2-5	-	TGCAGTGCTAGGGGCCCTCAAGAGACCCAGTACTTC	CSARGPQETQYF
many	TRBV15	TRBJ1-4	-	TGTGCCACCAGCAGAGGCAGGGTAGATGAAAAACTGTTTTTT	CATSRGRVDEKLFF
many	TRBV5-6	TRBJ2-4	-	TGTGCCAGCAGCTTGTGGGGAAACATTCAGTACTTC	CASSLWGNIQYF
few	TRBV5-1	TRBJ2-1	-	TGCGCCAGCAGCTTGGATCCGGGGTCCTACAATGAGCAGTTCTTC	CASSLDPGSYNEQFF
few	TRBV19	TRBJ1-4	-	TGTGCCAGTAGTACTCCCGACACGATTAATGAAAAACTGTTTTTT	CASSTPDTINEKLFF
few	TRBV20-1	TRBJ2-1	TRBD2	TGCAGTGCACGAAAACCTAGCGGGGGCTACAATGAGCAGTTCTTC	CSARKPSGGYNEQFF
few	TRBV20-1	TRBJ1-2	-	TGCAGTGCTAGTGGGGAAGGGGCAGTAACTAACTATGGCTACACCTTC	CSASGEGAVTNYGYTF
-	TRBV20-1	TRBJ1-1	-	TGCAGTGCTGGGCGTCGGGGAATGAACACTGAAGCTTTCTTT	CSAGRRGMNTEAFF
many	TRBV12-3/TRBV12-4	TRBJ2-1	TRBD1	TGTGCCAGCAGTCTTGACAGGGGGCAACGGAATGAGCAGTTCTTC	CASSLDRGQRNEQFF
few	TRBV5-1	TRBJ1-2	-	TGCGCCAGCAGCTTGGACTGGGCTAACTATGGCTACACCTTC	CASSLDWANYGYTF
many	TRBV7-2	TRBJ1-2	-	TGTGCCAGCAGCTCCCCCCGGGTCTATGGCTACACCTTC	CASSSPRVYGYTF
-	TRBV6-2/TRBV6-3	TRBJ2-7	-	TGTGCCAGCAGGTCTGAAGGGCGCTACGAGCAGTACTTC	CASRSEGRYEQYF
-	TRBV7-2	TRBJ2-5	-	TGTGCCAGCAGCTCTCCCCCCCGGGGAAATCAAGAGACCCAGTACTTC	CASSSPPRGNQETQYF
many	TRBV20-1	TRBJ2-7	TRBD1	TGCAGTGCTAGGGGGACAGGGAGATCCTACGAGCAGTACTTC	CSARGTGRSYEQYF
many	TRBV7-9	TRBJ1-1	-	TGTGCCAGCAGAATAACTGGAGGGGGAGAAGCTTTCTTT	CASRITGGGEAFF
few	TRBV7-9	TRBJ1-2	-	TGTGCCAGCAGCTTAGTCAGAGAGTATGGCTACACCTTC	CASSLVREYGYTF
few	TRBV5-1	TRBJ1-1	-	TGCGCCAGCAGCTCTCCAGCCAACACTGAAGCTTTCTTT	CASSSPANTEAFF
few	TRBV29-1	TRBJ2-1	TRBD2	TGCAGCGTATTGGGGAGTAGCGGGGGCGGGAATGAGCAGTTCTTC	CSVLGSSGGGNEQFF
-	TRBV6-1	TRBJ1-1	-	TGTGCCAGCAGTGAAGCTGATTCGAACACTGAAGCTTTCTTT	CASSEADSNTEAFF
-	TRBV5-4	TRBJ2-1	-	TGTGCCAGCAGCTTATGGGGGGTCGGGAATGAGCAGTTCTTC	CASSLWGVGNEQFF
few	TRBV4-3	TRBJ2-2	-	TGCGCCAGCAGCCAAGGAACGGAATCCGGGGAGCTGTTTTTT	CASSQGTESGELFF
many	TRBV2	TRBJ2-7	-	TGTGCCAGCAGTGGGGGGGGCCCCTACGAGCAGTACTTC	CASSGGGPYEQYF
many	TRBV7-2	TRBJ2-2	TRBD2	TGTGCCAGCAGCTTAGTAGGGCGACTAGCGGGGCCGAACACCGGGGAGCTGTTTTTT	CASSLVGRLAGPNTGELFF
few	TRBV6-5	TRBJ1-2	-	TGTGCCAGCAGTTACCGGGTCCCAGGGGTCTATGGCTACACCTTC	CASSYRVPGVYGYTF
-	TRBV5-4	TRBJ2-5	-	TGTGCCAGCAGCCCTGGCCGGGGGCGGGAGACCCAGTACTTC	CASSPGRGRETQYF
-	TRBV12-3/TRBV12-4	TRBJ1-2	-	TGTGCCAGCAGCGCTCAAGAGTATGGCTACACCTTC	CASSAQEYGYTF